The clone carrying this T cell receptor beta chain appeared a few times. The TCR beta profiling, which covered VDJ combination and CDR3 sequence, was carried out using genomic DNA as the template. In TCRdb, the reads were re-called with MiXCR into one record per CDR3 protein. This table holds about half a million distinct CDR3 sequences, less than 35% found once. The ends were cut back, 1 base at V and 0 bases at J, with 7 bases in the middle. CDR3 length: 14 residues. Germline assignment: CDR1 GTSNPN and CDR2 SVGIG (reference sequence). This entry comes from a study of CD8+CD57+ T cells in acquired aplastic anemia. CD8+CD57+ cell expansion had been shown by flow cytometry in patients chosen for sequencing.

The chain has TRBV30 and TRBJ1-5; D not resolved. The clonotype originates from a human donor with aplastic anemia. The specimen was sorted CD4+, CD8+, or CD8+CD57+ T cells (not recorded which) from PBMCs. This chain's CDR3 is CAWSALNSNQPQHF. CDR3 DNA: TGTGCCTGGAGTGCACTAAATAGCAATCAGCCCCAGCATTTT.